Following are 29 T cell receptor beta chains from one sample sequenced in a study of T-cell reconstitution after alpha-beta-depleted transplantation in children. Molecular barcoding with unique molecular identifiers was used for the TCRbeta library. Each CDR3 protein is one row after TCRdb ran MiXCR on the PCR reads. Among around 800,000 distinct CDR3 sequences listed, roughly 15% were seen once. The sample was PBMCs, mostly from graft donor cells, taken 360 days after TCRalphabeta/CD19-depleted stem cell transplant. The receptors stem from a male patient younger than 18 who had a stem cell transplant for acute lymphoblastic leukemia, so the T cells may come from the graft donor.

This clonotype has only a few counts. The chain joins TRBV5-5 to TRBJ2-1; TRBD2 aligns across 8 bases. With 4 bases clipped from V and 5 bases from J, the junction kept 14 bases outside the gene matches. The germline gives CDR1 SGHKS, CDR2 YYEKEE (reference sequence). The CDR3 covers 17 residues. In DNA, the CDR3 is TGTGCCAGCAGCCCCCCCGTGGTAGCGGGGCCTAACAATGAGCAGTTCTTC. Translating gives CASSPPVVAGPNNEQFF.

This clonotype appeared a few times. The rearrangement joins TRBV6-1 to TRBJ1-2; possibly TRBD1 for D (5 bases). The V end was cut by 7 bases, the J end by 1 base, with 10 bases between. Germline V gene sequence: CDR1 MNHNS, CDR2 SASEGT. The CDR3 consists of 13 residues. CDR3 protein: CASKRQNNYGYTF. The CDR3 DNA follows: TGTGCCAGCAAGAGACAGAATAACTATGGCTACACCTTC.

There are a few counts of this clonotype. The rearrangement uses TRBV7-3 and TRBJ2-2; 10 positions agree with TRBD2. Trimming cost V 5 bases and J 6 bases; bases outside gene matches: 12. The CDR3 sequence is 17 residues long. Per germline, CDR1 SGHTA and CDR2 FQGTGA. The CDR3 sequence is CASSHRSGRAPPGELFF. CDR3 in DNA: TGTGCCAGCAGCCACCGAAGCGGGAGGGCTCCCCCCGGGGAGCTGTTTTTT.

Note on this clonotype: It is likely a read error, because the conserved phenylalanine at the end of the CDR3 is missing. The rearrangement links TRBV2 to TRBJ1-1; D remains unclear. The germline V and J ends were trimmed by 6 bases and 4 bases, with 15 bases remaining between them. The germline CDR1 and CDR2 sequences are SNHLY and FYNNEI. The CDR3 is made up of 14 amino acids. The CDR3: CASRRLTVGTEAFL. DNA for the CDR3: TGTGCCAGCAGGAGGTTAACGGTGGGCACTGAAGCTTTCCTT.

The gene calls are TRBV10-2 and TRBJ2-2; TRBD2 is a possible D gene (7 bases). V lost 6 bases and J lost 1, with 15 bases in between. The CDR3 runs to 16 residues. CDR1 and CDR2 (germline): WSHSY, SAAADI. This CDR3 is CASRVGGPWNTGELFF. For the CDR3, the DNA is TGCGCCAGCAGAGTGGGGGGGCCCTGGAACACCGGGGAGCTGTTTTTT.

The rearrangement joins TRBV12-3 or TRBV12-4 to TRBJ1-1; TRBD1 might be the D (6 bases). This CDR3 spans 16 amino acids. The germline V and J ends were trimmed by 2 bases and 0 bases, with 13 bases remaining between them. CDR3 bases: TGTGCCAGCAGTTTAAGTGGGGGGGGCTTGAACACTGAAGCTTTCTTT. Translation gives CASSLSGGGLNTEAFF.

This clonotype occurred a few times. The V gene is TRBV9, the J gene TRBJ2-1; D may correspond to TRBD1 or TRBD2 (6 bases each). The germline V gene encodes CDR1 SGDLS and CDR2 YYNGEE. The CDR3 extends over 13 amino acids. Trimming cost V 1 base and J 7 bases, with 9 bases left between them. The CDR3 DNA follows: TGTGCCAGCAGCGTATGGGGGGCAAATGAGCAGTTCTTC. It translates to CASSVWGANEQFF.

This clonotype has more than one count but fewer than ten. V gene TRBV7-9 combines with J gene TRBJ1-1, with D uncertain. Trimming removed 1 base from V and 5 bases from J, with 11 bases in between. Germline V gene data show CDR1 as SEHNR and CDR2 as FQNEAQ (reference sequence). This CDR3 is 14 amino acids long. The DNA for the CDR3 is TGTGCCAGCAGCTTAGGATTACAAGGAACTGAAGCTTTCTTT. Its protein product is CASSLGLQGTEAFF.

The table lists this clonotype with a few counts. The chain links TRBV29-1 to TRBJ1-4; no clear D. The CDR3 extends over 11 amino acids. Germline values: CDR1 SQVTM, CDR2 ANQGSEA. Trimming removed 7 bases from V and 6 bases from J, with 9 bases in between. This chain's CDR3 is CSGYTDEKLFF. The CDR3 bases are TGCAGCGGGTACACTGATGAAAAACTGTTTTTT.

The rearrangement uses TRBV7-2 and TRBJ2-7; D call uncertain. This CDR3 region has 14 residues. V gave up 1 base and J gave up 3 bases, with 10 bases separating them. Germline V gene lookup returns CDR1 SGHTA and CDR2 FQGNSA. The CDR3 protein is CASSLGLQSYEQYF. CDR3 sequence (DNA): TGTGCCAGCAGCTTAGGTTTACAGAGCTACGAGCAGTACTTC.

The chain recombines TRBV5-1 with TRBJ1-4, with 10 bases identical to TRBD1. The CDR3 extends over 16 amino acids. The V and J ends lost 4 bases and 5 bases, in that order; junction bases with no gene match: 8. Germline V gene data show CDR1 as SGHRS and CDR2 as YFSETQ. DNA of the CDR3: TGCGCCAGCAGCCAATTTTGGACAGGGGGAAATGAAAAACTGTTTTTT. It yields the protein CASSQFWTGGNEKLFF.

The chain links TRBV5-1 to TRBJ2-1; 7 positions match TRBD2. The germline gives CDR1 SGHRS, CDR2 YFSETQ. Unmatched junction bases numbered 12, after V lost 0 bases and J lost 0 bases. CDR3 length: 19 amino acids. This CDR3 is CASSLAYFSGASSYNEQFF. The CDR3 coding sequence is TGCGCCAGCAGCTTGGCCTATTTCAGCGGGGCGAGCTCCTACAATGAGCAGTTCTTC.

There are a few counts of this clonotype. V usage is TRBV7-9 and J usage is TRBJ2-7; 12 bases line up with TRBD1. The CDR3 consists of 16 residues. Germline CDR1 SEHNR, CDR2 FQNEAQ (reference sequence). With 4 bases clipped from V and 4 bases from J, the junction kept 8 bases outside the gene matches. CDR3 bases: TGTGCCAGCAGCTCGCGGGGACAGGGGGCTCGGTACGAGCAGTACTTC. Translation: CASSSRGQGARYEQYF. The variable domain in full, completed from reference TRBV7-9 and TRBJ2-7, reads DTGVSQNPRHKITKRGQNVTFRCDPISEHNRLYWYRQTLGQGPEFLTYFQNEAQLEKSRLLSDRFSAERPKGSFSTLEIQRTEQGDSAMYLCASSSRGQGARYEQYFGPGTRLTVT.

The chain recombines TRBV7-3 with TRBJ1-1; D remains unclear. Germline CDR1 and CDR2: SGHTA and FQGTGA. V was trimmed by 2 bases and J by 0 bases, leaving 10 bases between them. This CDR3 contains 15 residues. The CDR3 DNA is TGTGCCAGCAGCTTAGGCCAGCTTATGAACACTGAAGCTTTCTTT. Protein product: CASSLGQLMNTEAFF.

V usage is TRBV4-1 and J usage is TRBJ2-7; 8 bases line up with TRBD2. The V segment lost 1 base and the J segment 0 bases; nucleotides outside the gene matches: 11. CDR1 is MGHRA, CDR2 YSYEKL, per germline. The CDR3 extends over 18 amino acids. The CDR3 DNA reads as TGCGCCAGCAGCCAAGGGTCCTCCATAGCGGGGTTCTCCTACGAGCAGTACTTC. Protein sequence: CASSQGSSIAGFSYEQYF.

This clonotype was observed a handful of times. The chain has TRBV11-2 and TRBJ1-2, with 7 bases fitting TRBD1. Germline trimming cut 2 bases from V and 5 bases from J; bases unmatched to any gene: 11. The CDR3 covers 16 residues. CDR1 is SGHAT, CDR2 FQNNGV, per germline. The CDR3 loop is CASSLRPLTGIYGYTF. CDR3 sequence (DNA): TGTGCCAGCAGCTTACGCCCCTTGACAGGGATTTATGGCTACACCTTC.

V gene TRBV7-3 combines with J gene TRBJ2-1, with unresolved D. The CDR3 length is 15 residues. V was cut by 5 bases and J by 6 bases, with 17 bases left in between. Germline loops: CDR1 SGHTA, CDR2 FQGTGA. The CDR3 region has the DNA TGTGCCAGCAGCCGCACTATGGACGGTATCAATGAGCAGTTCTTC. Translated: CASSRTMDGINEQFF.

The chain recombines TRBV9 with TRBJ2-1; 8 bases match TRBD2. This CDR3 is 16 amino acids long. Losses at the gene ends were 3 bases for V and 0 bases for J; bases not matched to a gene: 5. CDR1 and CDR2 (germline): SGDLS, YYNGEE. CDR3 DNA sequence: TGTGCCAGCAGCGCGTCCGGGACTAGCTCCTACAATGAGCAGTTCTTC. Its translation: CASSASGTSSYNEQFF.

This clonotype was observed a single time. V and J are TRBV19 and TRBJ1-1, with D maybe TRBD1 (5 bases). The CDR3 totals 12 residues. Germline CDR1 and CDR2: LNHDA and SQIVND (reference sequence). The V end lost 10 bases, the J end lost 1 base, and 10 bases lay between the germline ends. CDR3 sequence (DNA): TGTGCCACTCTGCAGGGGAACACTGAAGCTTTCTTT. Translating it yields CATLQGNTEAFF.

This clonotype appeared a few times. The rearrangement joins TRBV29-1 to TRBJ1-2, with D possibly matching TRBD1 (5 bases). Trimming shortened V by 2 bases and J by 2 bases, and 9 bases separated the two germline ends. This CDR3 region has 13 residues. The germline CDR1 and CDR2 sequences are SQVTM and ANQGSEA. CDR3 nucleotides: TGCAGCGTTGAACGCAGGGCCAACTATGGCTACACCTTC. It is translated as CSVERRANYGYTF.

The chain combines TRBV2 with TRBJ2-7; no reliable D call. In germline, CDR1 is SNHLY, CDR2 FYNNEI. The CDR3 loop spans 14 amino acids. Trimming left V 0 bases short and J 3 bases short, with 9 bases between. In nucleotides, the CDR3 is TGTGCCAGCAGTGAAGCGCCTCTGTACTACGAGCAGTACTTC. This translates into CASSEAPLYYEQYF.

In its sample, this clonotype was seen a few times. The rearrangement links TRBV20-1 to TRBJ2-6; D possibly corresponds to TRBD1 (5 bases). The V end lost 1 base, the J end lost 0 bases, and 16 bases lay between the germline ends. Germline V gene data show CDR1 as DFQATT and CDR2 as SNEGSKA (reference sequence). The CDR3 is made up of 18 amino acids. This CDR3 reads CSARVSYRSRSGANVLTF. DNA of the CDR3: TGCAGTGCTAGAGTGAGTTACAGGTCCCGCTCTGGGGCCAACGTCCTGACTTTC.

The chain employs TRBV7-2 and TRBJ1-2; D not certain. This CDR3 has 13 amino acids. Germline V gene lookup returns CDR1 SGHTA and CDR2 FQGNSA. Trimming shortened V by 4 bases and J by 8 bases, and 14 bases separated the two germline ends. CDR3 in DNA: TGTGCCAGCAGCTCCCACCTCTTGGGGGGCTACACCTTC. Protein product: CASSSHLLGGYTF. The full variable domain, its missing parts supplied by reference TRBV7-2 and TRBJ1-2, is GAGVSQSPSNKVTEKGKDVELRCDPISGHTALYWYRQSLGQGLEFLIYFQGNSAPDKSGLPSDRFSAERTGGSVSTLTIQRTQQEDSAVYLCASSSHLLGGYTFGSGTRLTVV.

The chain combines TRBV5-1 with TRBJ2-7; 11 bases map to TRBD2. The germline gives CDR1 SGHRS, CDR2 YFSETQ. The CDR3 is 15 amino acids. Germline trimming cut 3 bases from V and 5 bases from J; bases unmatched to any gene: 7. The CDR3 is CASSYLAGGPDEQYF. The DNA of the CDR3 is TGCGCCAGCAGCTACTTAGCGGGAGGGCCCGACGAGCAGTACTTC. The whole variable domain, filled in from reference TRBV5-1 and TRBJ2-7, reads KAGVTQTPRYLIKTRGQQVTLSCSPISGHRSVSWYQQTPGQGLQFLFEYFSETQRNKGNFPGRFSGRQFSNSRSEMNVSTLELGDSALYLCASSYLAGGPDEQYFGPGTRLTVT.

There are a few counts of this clonotype. The CDR3: CASSIYSLRGGYTF. The CDR3 DNA sequence: TGCGCCAGCAGCATCTACAGCCTCCGGGGGGGCTACACCTTC. The chain is built from TRBV5-1 and TRBJ1-2, with D tentatively TRBD1 (5 bases). V was trimmed by 4 bases and J by 8 bases, leaving 18 bases between them. The CDR3 loop spans 14 amino acids. CDR1 SGHRS and CDR2 YFSETQ come from the germline V gene.

The J gene is TRBJ2-5, the V gene TRBV7-9; 8 bases line up with TRBD2. V dropped 1 base and J dropped 5; count of bases not matched to a gene: 6. The CDR3 has 15 residues. Germline V gene lookup returns CDR1 SEHNR and CDR2 FQNEAQ (reference sequence). CDR3 sequence reads: CASSLVAGSVETQYF. The CDR3 coding sequence is TGTGCCAGCAGCTTAGTAGCGGGAAGTGTCGAGACCCAGTACTTC.

The V gene is TRBV5-1, the J gene TRBJ2-3; 7 positions match TRBD1. Trimming took 6 bases from V and 5 from J; bases not matched to a gene: 9. Germline CDR1 is SGHRS and CDR2 is YFSETQ. This CDR3 has 14 amino acids. The CDR3 spells CASNPGQPIDTQYF. CDR3 in DNA: TGCGCCAGCAACCCGGGACAGCCTATAGATACGCAGTATTTT.

The table lists this clonotype with a few counts. The chain carries TRBV20-1 and TRBJ1-1, with 9 bases aligning to TRBD1. The V gene's germline CDR1 is DFQATT and CDR2 SNEGSKA (reference sequence). This CDR3 spans 11 amino acids. The CDR3 region has the DNA TGCATGGACAGGGGGAACACTGAAGCTTTCTTT. Translating gives CMDRGNTEAFF.

This chain uses TRBV6-1 with TRBJ2-1; tentative D call: TRBD2 (6 bases). V lost 6 bases and J 6 bases, leaving 15 bases between the germline ends. The CDR3 runs 14 residues. The V gene's germline CDR1 is MNHNS and CDR2 SASEGT. The CDR3 DNA is TGTGCCAGCAGATCCGGGACTTACTTCAATGAGCAGTTCTTC. It encodes CASRSGTYFNEQFF.